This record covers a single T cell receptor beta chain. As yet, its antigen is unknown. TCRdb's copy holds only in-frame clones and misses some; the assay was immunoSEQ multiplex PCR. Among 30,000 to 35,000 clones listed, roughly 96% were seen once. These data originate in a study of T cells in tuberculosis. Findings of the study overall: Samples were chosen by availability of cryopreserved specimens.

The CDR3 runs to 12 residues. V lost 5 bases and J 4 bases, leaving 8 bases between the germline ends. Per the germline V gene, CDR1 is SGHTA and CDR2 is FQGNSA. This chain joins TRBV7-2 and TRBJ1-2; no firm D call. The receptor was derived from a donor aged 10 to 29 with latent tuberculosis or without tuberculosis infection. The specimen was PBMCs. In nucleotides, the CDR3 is TGTGCCAGCAGCCTCATCGGCTATGGCTACACCTTC. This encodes CASSLIGYGYTF.